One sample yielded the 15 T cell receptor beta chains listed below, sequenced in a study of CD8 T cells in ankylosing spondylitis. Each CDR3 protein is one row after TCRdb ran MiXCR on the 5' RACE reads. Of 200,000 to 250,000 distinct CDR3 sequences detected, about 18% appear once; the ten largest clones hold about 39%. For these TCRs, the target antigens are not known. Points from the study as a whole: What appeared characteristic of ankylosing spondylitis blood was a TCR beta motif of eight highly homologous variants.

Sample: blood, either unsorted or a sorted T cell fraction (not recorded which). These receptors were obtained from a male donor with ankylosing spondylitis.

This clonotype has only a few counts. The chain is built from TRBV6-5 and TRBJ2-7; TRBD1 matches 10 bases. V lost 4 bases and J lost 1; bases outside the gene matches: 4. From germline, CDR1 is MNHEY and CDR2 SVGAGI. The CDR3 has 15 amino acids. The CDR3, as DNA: TGTGCCAGCAGTTCCTCGGGACAGGGGTCCTACGAGCAGTACTTC. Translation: CASSSSGQGSYEQYF.

The CDR3, as DNA: TGTGCCTGGAGTGGACTAGGACAGGGGGTCACCGGGGAGCTGTTTTTT. It encodes CAWSGLGQGVTGELFF. This chain uses TRBV30 with TRBJ2-2; 10 nucleotides match TRBD1. V dropped 1 base and J dropped 4; count of bases not matched to a gene: 6. This CDR3 comprises 16 residues. Germline assignment: CDR1 GTSNPN and CDR2 SVGIG (reference sequence).

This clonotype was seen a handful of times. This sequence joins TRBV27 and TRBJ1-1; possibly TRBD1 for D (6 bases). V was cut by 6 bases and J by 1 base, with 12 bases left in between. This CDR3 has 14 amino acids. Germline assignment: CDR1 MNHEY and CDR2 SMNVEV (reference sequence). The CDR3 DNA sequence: TGTGCCAGCAGCTCGCAGGGGCCGAACACTGAAGCTTTCTTT. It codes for CASSSQGPNTEAFF.

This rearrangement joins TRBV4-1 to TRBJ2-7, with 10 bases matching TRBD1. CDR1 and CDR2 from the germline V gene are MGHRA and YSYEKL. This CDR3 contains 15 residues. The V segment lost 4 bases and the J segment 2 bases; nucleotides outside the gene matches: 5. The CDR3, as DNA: TGCGCCAGCAGCCCCCGGGACAGGGGAACCTACGAGCAGTACTTC. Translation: CASSPRDRGTYEQYF.

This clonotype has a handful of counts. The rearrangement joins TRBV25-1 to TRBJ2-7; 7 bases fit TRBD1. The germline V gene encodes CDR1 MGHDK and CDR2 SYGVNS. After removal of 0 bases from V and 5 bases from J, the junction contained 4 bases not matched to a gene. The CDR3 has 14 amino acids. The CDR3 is CASSEYVTGNEQYF. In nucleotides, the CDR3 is TGTGCCAGCAGTGAATATGTGACAGGGAACGAGCAGTACTTC.

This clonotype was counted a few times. Here the CDR3 reads CASSLGQGVTNEKLFF. CDR3 in DNA: TGTGCCAGCAGTCTCGGACAGGGGGTAACTAATGAAAAACTGTTTTTT. The V and J genes are TRBV12-3 or TRBV12-4 and TRBJ1-4; 10 positions match TRBD1. The CDR3 has 16 residues. V trimming: 5 bases; J trimming: 1 base; junction bases outside the gene matches: 4.

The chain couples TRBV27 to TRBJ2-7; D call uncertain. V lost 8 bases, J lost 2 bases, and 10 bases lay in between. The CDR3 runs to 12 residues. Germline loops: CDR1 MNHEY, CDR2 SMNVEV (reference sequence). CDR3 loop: CASARGPYEQYF. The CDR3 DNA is TGTGCCAGCGCCCGAGGCCCCTACGAGCAGTACTTC.

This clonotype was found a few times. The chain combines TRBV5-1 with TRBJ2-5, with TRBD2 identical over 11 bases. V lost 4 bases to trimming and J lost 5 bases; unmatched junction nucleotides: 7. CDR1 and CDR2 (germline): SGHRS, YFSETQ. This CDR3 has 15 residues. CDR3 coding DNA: TGCGCCAGCAGCGCCACTGGGACTAGCGGCGAGACCCAGTACTTC. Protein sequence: CASSATGTSGETQYF.

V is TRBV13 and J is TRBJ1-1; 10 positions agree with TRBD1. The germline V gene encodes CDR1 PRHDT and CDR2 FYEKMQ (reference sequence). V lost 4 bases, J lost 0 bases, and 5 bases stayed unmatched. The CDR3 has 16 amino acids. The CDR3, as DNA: TGTGCCAGCAGCTGGGGACAGGGGTTCATGAACACTGAAGCTTTCTTT. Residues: CASSWGQGFMNTEAFF.

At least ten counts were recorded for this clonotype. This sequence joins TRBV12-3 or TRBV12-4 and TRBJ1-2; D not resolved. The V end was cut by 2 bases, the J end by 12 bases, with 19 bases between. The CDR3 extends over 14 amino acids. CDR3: CASSLQESVRLHTF. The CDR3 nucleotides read TGTGCCAGCAGTTTACAGGAGTCAGTCCGGCTGCACACCTTC.

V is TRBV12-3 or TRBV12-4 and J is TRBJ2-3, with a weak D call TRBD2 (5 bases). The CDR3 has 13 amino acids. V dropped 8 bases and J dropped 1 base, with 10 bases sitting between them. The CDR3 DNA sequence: TGTGCCAGCGGCCGGGATGGCACAGATACGCAGTATTTT. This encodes CASGRDGTDTQYF.

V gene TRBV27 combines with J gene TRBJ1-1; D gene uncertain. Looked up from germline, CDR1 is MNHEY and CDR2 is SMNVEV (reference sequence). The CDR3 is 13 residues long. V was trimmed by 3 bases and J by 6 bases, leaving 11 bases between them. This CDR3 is CASSFRSKAEAFF. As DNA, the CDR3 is TGTGCCAGCAGTTTTAGGAGTAAGGCTGAAGCTTTCTTT.

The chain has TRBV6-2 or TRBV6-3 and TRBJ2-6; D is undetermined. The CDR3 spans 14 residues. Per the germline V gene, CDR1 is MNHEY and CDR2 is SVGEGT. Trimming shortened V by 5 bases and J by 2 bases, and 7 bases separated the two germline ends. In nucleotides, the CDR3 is TGTGCCAGCAGTGGGGATACTGGGGCCAACGTCCTGACTTTC. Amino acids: CASSGDTGANVLTF.

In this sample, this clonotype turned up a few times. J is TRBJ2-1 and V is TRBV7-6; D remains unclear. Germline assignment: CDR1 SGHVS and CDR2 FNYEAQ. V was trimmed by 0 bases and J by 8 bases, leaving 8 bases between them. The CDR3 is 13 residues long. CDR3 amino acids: CASSLADIYEQFF. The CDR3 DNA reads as TGTGCCAGCAGCTTAGCCGATATATATGAGCAGTTCTTC.

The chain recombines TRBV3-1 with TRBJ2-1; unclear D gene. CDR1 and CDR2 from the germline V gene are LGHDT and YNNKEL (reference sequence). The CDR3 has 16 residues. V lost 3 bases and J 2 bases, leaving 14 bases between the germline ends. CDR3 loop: CASSQAPQEPYNEQFF. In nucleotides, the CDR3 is TGTGCCAGCAGCCAGGCGCCCCAGGAACCCTACAATGAGCAGTTCTTC.